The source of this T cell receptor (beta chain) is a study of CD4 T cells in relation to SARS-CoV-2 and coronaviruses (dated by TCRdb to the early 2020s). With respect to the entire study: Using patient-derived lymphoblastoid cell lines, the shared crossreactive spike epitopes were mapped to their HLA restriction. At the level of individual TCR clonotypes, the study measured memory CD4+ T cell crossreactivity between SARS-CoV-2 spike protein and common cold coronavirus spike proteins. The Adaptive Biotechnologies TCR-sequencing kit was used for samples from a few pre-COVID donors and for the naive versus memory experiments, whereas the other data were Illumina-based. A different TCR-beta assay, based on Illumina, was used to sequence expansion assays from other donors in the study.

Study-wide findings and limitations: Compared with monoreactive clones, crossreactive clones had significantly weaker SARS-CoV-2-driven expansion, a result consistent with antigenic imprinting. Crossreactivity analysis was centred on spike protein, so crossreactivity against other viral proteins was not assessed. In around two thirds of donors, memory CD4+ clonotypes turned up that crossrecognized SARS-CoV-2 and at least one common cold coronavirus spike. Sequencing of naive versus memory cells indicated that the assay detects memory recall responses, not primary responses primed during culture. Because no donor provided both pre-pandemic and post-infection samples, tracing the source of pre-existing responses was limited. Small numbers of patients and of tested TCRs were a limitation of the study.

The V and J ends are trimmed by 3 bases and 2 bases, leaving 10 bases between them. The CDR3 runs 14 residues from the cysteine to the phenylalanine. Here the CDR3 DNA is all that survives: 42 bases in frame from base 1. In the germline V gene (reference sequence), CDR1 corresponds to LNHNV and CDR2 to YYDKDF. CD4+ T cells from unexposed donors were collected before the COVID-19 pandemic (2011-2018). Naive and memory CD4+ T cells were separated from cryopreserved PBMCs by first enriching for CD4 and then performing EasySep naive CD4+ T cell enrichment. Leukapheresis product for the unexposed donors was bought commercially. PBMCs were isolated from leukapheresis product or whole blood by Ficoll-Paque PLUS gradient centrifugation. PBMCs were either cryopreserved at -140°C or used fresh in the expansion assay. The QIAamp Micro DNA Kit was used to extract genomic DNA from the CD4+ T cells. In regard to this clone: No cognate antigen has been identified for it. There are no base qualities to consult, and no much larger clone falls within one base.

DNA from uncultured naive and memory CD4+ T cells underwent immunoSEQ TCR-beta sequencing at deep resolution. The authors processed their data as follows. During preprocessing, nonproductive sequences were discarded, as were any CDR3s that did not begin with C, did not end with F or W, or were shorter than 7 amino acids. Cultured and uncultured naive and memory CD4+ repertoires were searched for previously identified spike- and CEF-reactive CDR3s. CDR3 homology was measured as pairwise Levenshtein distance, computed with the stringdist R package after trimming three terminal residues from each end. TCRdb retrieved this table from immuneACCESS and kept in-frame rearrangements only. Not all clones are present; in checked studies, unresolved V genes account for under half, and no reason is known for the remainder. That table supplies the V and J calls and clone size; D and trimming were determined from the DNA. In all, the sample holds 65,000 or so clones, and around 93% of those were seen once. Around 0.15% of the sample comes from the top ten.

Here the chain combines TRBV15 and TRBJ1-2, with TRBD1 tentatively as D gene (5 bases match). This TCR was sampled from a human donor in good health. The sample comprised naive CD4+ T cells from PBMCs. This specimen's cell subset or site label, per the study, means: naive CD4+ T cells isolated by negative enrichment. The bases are TGTGCCACCAGCAGCCGGGACGGAAACTATGGCTACACCTTC. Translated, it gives CATSSRDGNYGYTF.